This TCR beta chain originates from a study of early T cells in non-severe SARS-CoV-2 infection. CDR3 length: 15 amino acids. Germline V gene lookup returns CDR1 LGHDT and CDR2 YNNKEL (reference sequence). Between the trimmed V and J ends, which lost 0 bases and 7 bases, there was a span of 10 bases. Findings and caveats of the study: Clonotype matching in VDJdb favored anti-spike CD8 responses and did not capture private and CD4 specificities.

TCRdb re-derived calls from the 5' RACE reads in MiXCR, one entry per CDR3 protein. The table has 60,000 or so distinct CDR3 sequences, around 12% seen once; the top ten hold around 2.8%. This clonotype came up a few times. Antigen specificity is unknown. This receptor was obtained from an adult who was a healthcare worker with PCR-confirmed SARS-CoV-2 infection or an uninfected control (not recorded which). Sequencing was performed on whole blood. The V and J genes are TRBV3-1 and TRBJ1-6; D gene unclear. CDR3 nucleotides: TGTGCCAGCAGCCAAGAGGGATTGGTGAATTCACCCCTCCACTTT. Translated, it gives CASSQEGLVNSPLHF. Filled out from reference TRBV3-1 and TRBJ1-6, the complete variable domain reads DTAVSQTPKYLVTQMGNDKSIKCEQNLGHDTMYWYKQDSKKFLKIMFSYNNKELIINETVPNRFSPKSPDKAHLNLHINSLELGDSAVYFCASSQEGLVNSPLHFGNGTRLTVT.